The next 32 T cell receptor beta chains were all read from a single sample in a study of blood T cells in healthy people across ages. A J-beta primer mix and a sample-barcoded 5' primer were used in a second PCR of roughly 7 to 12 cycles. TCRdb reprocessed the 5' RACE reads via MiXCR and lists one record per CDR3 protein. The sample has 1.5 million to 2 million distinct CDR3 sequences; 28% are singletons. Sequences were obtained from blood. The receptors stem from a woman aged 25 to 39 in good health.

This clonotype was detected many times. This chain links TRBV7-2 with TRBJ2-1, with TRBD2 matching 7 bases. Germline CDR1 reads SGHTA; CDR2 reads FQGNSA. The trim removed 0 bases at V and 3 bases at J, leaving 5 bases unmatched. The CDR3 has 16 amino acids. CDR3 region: CASSLAPGLIYNEQFF. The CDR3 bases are TGTGCCAGCAGCTTAGCCCCGGGACTAATCTACAATGAGCAGTTCTTC.

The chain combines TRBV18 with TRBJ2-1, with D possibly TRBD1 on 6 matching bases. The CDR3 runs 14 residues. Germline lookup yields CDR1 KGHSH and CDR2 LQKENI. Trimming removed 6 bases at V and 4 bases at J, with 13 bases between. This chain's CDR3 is CASSPADSYNEQFF. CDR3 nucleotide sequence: TGTGCCAGCTCCCCCGCGGACAGTTACAATGAGCAGTTCTTC.

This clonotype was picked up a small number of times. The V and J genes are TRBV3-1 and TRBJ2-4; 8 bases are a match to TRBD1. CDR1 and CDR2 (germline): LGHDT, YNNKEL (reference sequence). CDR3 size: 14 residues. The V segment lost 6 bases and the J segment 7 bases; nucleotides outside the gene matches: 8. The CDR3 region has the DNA TGTGCCAGCAGTTCTACAGGGGGGCGTAACATTCAGTACTTC. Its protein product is CASSSTGGRNIQYF. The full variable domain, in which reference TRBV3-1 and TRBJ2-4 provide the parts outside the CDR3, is DTAVSQTPKYLVTQMGNDKSIKCEQNLGHDTMYWYKQDSKKFLKIMFSYNNKELIINETVPNRFSPKSPDKAHLNLHINSLELGDSAVYFCASSSTGGRNIQYFGAGTRLSVL.

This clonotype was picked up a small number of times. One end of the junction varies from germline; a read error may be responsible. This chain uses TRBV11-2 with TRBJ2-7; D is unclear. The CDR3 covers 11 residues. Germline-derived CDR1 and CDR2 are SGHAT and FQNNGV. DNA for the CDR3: TGTTCCAGCAGCTTAATCTACGAGCAGTACTTC. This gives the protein CSSSLIYEQYF.

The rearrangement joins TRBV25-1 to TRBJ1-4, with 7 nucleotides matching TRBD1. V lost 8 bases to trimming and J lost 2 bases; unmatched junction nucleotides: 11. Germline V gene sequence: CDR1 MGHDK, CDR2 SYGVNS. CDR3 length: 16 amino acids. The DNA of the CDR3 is TGTGCCAGCTCTAACCCCCAGGGGGGGACTAATGAAAAACTGTTTTTT. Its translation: CASSNPQGGTNEKLFF.

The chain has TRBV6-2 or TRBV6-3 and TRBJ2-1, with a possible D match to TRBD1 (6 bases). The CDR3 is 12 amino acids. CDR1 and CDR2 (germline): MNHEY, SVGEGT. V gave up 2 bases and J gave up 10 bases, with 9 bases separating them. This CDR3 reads CASSYEGVEQFF. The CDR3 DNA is TGTGCCAGCAGTTACGAGGGGGTCGAGCAGTTCTTC.

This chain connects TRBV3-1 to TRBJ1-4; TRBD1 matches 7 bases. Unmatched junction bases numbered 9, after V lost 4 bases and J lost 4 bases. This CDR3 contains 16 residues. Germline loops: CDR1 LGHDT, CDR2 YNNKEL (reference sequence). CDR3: CASSPVSGTVNEKLFF. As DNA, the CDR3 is TGTGCCAGCAGCCCAGTTTCCGGGACAGTTAATGAAAAACTGTTTTTT.

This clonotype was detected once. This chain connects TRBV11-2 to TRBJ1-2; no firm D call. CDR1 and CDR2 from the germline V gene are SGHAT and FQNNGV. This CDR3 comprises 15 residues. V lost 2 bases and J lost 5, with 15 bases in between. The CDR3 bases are TGTGCCAGCAGCTTATCAGGACTCATGGGGTATGGCTACACCTTC. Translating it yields CASSLSGLMGYGYTF.

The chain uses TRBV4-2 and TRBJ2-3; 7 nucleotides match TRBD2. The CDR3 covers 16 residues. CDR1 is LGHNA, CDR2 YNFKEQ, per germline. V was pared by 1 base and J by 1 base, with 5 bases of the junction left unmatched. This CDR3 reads CASSQGPTSRTDTQYF. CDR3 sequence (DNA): TGTGCCAGCAGCCAAGGCCCGACTAGCCGCACAGATACGCAGTATTTT.

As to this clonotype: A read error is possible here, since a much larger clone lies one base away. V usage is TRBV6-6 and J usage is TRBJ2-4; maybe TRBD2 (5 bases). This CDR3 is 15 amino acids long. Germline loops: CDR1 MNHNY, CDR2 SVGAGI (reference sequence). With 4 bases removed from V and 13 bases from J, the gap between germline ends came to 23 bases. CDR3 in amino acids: CASSSPDYNDNEQYF. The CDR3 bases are TGTGCCAGCAGTTCCCCTGACTATAACGACAATGAGCAGTACTTC.

CDR3 nucleotide sequence: TGCGCCAGCAGCGCCAATATCAGGAGCGAGCAGTACTTC. As protein: CASSANIRSEQYF. The J gene is TRBJ2-5, the V gene TRBV5-1; the D is unclear. The DNA matches TRBJ2-7 better at its end, which makes the J call doubtful. The CDR3 totals 13 residues. Germline V gene lookup returns CDR1 SGHRS and CDR2 YFSETQ.

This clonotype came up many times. CDR3 sequence: CSVSPDYLQETQYF. Here the CDR3 DNA reads TGCAGCGTTTCCCCGGACTACTTGCAAGAGACCCAGTACTTC. The J gene is TRBJ2-5, the V gene TRBV29-1, with a possible D match to TRBD2 (6 bases). Germline CDR1 is SQVTM and CDR2 is ANQGSEA. V gave up 5 bases and J gave up 2 bases, with 15 bases separating them. The CDR3 spans 14 residues.

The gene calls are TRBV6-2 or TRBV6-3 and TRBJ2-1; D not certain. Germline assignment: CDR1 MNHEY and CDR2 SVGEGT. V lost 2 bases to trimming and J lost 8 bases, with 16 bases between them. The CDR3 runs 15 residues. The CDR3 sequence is CASSYQRSDPYEQFF. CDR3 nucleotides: TGTGCCAGCAGTTACCAGCGCTCCGATCCCTATGAGCAGTTCTTC.

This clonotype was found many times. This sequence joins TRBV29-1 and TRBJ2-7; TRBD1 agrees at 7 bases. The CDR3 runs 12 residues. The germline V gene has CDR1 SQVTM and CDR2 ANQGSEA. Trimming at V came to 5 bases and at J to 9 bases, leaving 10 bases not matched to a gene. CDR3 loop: CSVLRGHPGQYF. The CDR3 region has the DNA TGCAGCGTTTTAAGGGGGCACCCAGGGCAGTACTTC.

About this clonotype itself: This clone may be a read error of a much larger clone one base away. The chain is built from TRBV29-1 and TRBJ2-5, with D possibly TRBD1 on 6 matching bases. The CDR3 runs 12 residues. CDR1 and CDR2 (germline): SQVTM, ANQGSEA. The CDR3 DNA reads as TGCAGCGTTCACAGGGTGCGAGAGACCCAGGACTTC. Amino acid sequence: CSVHRVRETQDF.

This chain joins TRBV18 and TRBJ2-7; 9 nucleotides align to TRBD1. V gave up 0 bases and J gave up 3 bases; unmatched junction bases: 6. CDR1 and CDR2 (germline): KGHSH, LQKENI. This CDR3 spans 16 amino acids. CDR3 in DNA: TGTGCCAGCTCACCACCGGGGACAGGGATAGACTACGAGCAGTACTTC. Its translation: CASSPPGTGIDYEQYF.

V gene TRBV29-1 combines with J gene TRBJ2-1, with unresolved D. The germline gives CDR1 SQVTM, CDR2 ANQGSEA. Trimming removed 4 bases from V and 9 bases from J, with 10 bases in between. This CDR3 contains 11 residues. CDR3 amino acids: CSVVLDIEQFF. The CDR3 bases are TGCAGCGTTGTCCTAGATATTGAGCAGTTCTTC.

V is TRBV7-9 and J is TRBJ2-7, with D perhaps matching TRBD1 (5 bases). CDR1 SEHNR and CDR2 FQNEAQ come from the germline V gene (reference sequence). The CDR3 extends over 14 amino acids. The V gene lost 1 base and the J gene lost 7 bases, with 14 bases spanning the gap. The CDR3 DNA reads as TGTGCCAGCAGCTTAGGCCAGGGTTTTGTTGAGCAGTACTTC. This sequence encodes CASSLGQGFVEQYF.

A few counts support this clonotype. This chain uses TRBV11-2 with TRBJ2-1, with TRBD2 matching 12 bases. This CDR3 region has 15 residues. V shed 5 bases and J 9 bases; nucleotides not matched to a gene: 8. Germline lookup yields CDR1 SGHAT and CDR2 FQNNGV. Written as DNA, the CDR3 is TGTGCCAGCAGCCCCGGACTAGCGGGAAGCGGTGAGCAGTTCTTC. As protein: CASSPGLAGSGEQFF.

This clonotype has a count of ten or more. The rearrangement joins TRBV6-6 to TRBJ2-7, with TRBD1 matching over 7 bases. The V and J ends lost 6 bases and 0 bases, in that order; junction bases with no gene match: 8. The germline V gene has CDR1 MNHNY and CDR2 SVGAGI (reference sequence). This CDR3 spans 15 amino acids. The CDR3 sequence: CASSRGQTNSYEQYF. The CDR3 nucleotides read TGTGCCAGCAGCCGGGGACAGACAAACTCCTACGAGCAGTACTTC.

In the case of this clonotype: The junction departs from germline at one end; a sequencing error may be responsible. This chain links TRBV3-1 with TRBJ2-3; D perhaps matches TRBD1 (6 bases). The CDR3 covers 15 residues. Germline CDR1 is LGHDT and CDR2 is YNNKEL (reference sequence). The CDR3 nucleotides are TGTGCCAGCAGCCCGTCGACAGGTAGCACAGATACGCAGGATTTT. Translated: CASSPSTGSTDTQDF.

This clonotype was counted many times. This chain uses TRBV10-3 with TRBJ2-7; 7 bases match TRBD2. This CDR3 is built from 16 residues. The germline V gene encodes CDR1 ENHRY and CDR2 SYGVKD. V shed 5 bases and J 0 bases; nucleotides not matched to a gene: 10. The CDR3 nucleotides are TGTGCCATCAGTTCCGTACCTAGCGGTCGCTCCTACGAGCAGTACTTC. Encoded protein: CAISSVPSGRSYEQYF.

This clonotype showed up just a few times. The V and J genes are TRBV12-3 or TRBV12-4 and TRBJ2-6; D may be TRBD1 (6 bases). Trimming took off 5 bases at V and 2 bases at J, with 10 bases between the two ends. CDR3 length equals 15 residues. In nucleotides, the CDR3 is TGTGCCAGCAGTCCCAACAGGGCTGGGGCCAACGTCCTGACTTTC. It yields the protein CASSPNRAGANVLTF.

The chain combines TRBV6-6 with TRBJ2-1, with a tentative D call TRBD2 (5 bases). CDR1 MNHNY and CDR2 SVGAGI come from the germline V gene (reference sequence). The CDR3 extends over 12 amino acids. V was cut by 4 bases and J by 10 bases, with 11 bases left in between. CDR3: CASSSTRGEQFF. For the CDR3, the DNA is TGTGCCAGCAGTTCTACTCGAGGGGAGCAGTTCTTC.

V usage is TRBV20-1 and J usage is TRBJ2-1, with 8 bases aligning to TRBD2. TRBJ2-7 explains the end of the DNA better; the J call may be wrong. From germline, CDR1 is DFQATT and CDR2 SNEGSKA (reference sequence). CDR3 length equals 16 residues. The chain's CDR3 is CSATGGSGTFYNEQYF. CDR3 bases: TGCAGTGCGACAGGCGGTAGCGGGACCTTCTACAATGAGCAGTACTTC.

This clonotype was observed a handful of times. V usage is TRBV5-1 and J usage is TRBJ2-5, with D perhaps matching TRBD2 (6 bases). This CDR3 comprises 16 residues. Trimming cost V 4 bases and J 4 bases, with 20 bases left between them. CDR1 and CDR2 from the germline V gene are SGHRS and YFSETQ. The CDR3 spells CASSLGSTSILETQYF. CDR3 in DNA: TGCGCCAGCAGCCTCGGGAGCACTAGTATTCTAGAGACCCAGTACTTC.

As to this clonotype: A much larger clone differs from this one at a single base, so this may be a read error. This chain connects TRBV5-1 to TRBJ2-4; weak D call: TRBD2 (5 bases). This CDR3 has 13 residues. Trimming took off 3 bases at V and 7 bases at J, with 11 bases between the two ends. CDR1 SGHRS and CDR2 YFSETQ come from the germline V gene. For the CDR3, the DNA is TGCGCCAGCAGCTCGGGGTCCGGTAACATTCAGTACTTC. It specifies CASSSGSGNIQYF.

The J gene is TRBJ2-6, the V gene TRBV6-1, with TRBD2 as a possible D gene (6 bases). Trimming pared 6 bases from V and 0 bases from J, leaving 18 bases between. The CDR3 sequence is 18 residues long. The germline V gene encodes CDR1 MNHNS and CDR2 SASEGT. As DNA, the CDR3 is TGTGCCAGCAGACGACGACTAGTCTATGTCTCTGGGGCCAACGTCCTGACTTTC. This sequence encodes CASRRRLVYVSGANVLTF.

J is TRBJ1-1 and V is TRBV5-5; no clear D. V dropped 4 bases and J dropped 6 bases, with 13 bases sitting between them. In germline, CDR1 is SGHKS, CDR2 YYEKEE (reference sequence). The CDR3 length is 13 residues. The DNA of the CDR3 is TGTGCCAGCAGCACTATTCCGGGCGCTGAAGCTTTCTTT. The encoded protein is CASSTIPGAEAFF.

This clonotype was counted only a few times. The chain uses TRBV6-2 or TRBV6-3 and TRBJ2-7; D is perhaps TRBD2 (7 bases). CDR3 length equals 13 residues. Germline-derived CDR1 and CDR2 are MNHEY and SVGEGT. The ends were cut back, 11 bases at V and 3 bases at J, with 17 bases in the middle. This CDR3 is CAGARGGGYEQYF. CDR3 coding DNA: TGTGCCGGGGCTCGGGGAGGGGGCTACGAGCAGTACTTC.

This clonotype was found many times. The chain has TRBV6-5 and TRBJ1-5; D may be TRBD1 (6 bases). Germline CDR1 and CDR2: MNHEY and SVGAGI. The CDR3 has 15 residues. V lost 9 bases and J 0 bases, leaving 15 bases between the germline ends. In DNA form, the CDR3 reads TGTGCCAGTAGTAGACAGGCTAGTAGCAATCAGCCCCAGCATTTT. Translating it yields CASSRQASSNQPQHF.

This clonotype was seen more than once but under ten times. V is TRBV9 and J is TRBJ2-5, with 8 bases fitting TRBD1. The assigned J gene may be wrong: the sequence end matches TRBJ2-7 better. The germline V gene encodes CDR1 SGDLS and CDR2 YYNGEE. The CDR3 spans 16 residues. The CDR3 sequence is CASRKSSDRGLYEQYF. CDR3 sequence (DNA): TGTGCCAGTAGGAAAAGTTCCGACAGGGGCCTTTACGAGCAGTACTTC.